A selection of T cell receptor beta chains follows, all from one sample in a study of OX40 agonist ivuxolimab in advanced cancers. Profiling relied on immunoSEQ multiplex PCR, and the TCRdb table lists in-frame clones only, not all of them. The sample consists of 60,000 to 80,000 clones, approximately 82% of them appearing once. This sample comprised CD4+ or CD8+ T cells sorted from blood, obtained in a trial of the OX40 agonist ivuxolimab. The source is an adult with an advanced solid tumor such as melanoma, head and neck, liver or kidney cancer. Each CDR3 is given with its conserved first and last residue. A D gene is named only where the DNA matches it firmly. The size of a clone is reported for some rows only, either as once, few or many, or as a class for expanded clones.

TRBV4-3	NA	NA	TRBJ1-2	CASSQGLGGQRNYGYTF	TGCGCCAGCAGCCAAGGGTTAGGAGGACAGCGAAACTATGGCTACACCTTC
TRBV5-5	NA	TRBD2	TRBJ2-7	CASSLLRGSSYEQYF	TGTGCCAGCAGCTTGCTGCGGGGGTCCTCCTACGAGCAGTACTTC
TRBV6-6	NA	NA	TRBJ1-1	CASSYPALGGTEAFF	TGTGCCAGCAGTTACCCAGCCCTGGGAGGGACTGAAGCTTTCTTT
TRBV6-6	few	NA	TRBJ1-6	CASRRGNSPLHF	TGTGCCAGCAGGAGGGGGAATTCACCCCTCCACTTT
TRBV5-6	NA	NA	TRBJ1-6	CASSFLGGGSNSPLHF	TGTGCCAGCAGCTTCCTCGGAGGGGGAAGTAATTCACCCCTCCACTTT
TRBV5-1	once	NA	TRBJ2-1	CASSLVGESYNEQFF	TGCGCCAGCAGCTTGGTAGGGGAGTCCTACAATGAGCAGTTCTTC
TRBV2	NA	NA	TRBJ2-7	CASSEGTDYEQYF	TGTGCCAGCAGTGAGGGTACAGACTACGAGCAGTACTTC
TRBV5-1	NA	NA	TRBJ1-1	CATRSGPGNTEAFF	TGCGCCACCCGGAGCGGGCCCGGAAACACTGAAGCTTTCTTT
TRBV27	NA	NA	TRBJ2-5	CASSRQVRETQYF	TGTGCCAGCAGTCGACAGGTTCGGGAGACCCAGTACTTC
TRBV29-1	NA	NA	TRBJ1-2	CSVEVAYGYTF	TGCTCCGTAGAGGTCGCATATGGCTACACCTTC
TRBV10-3	NA	NA	TRBJ2-3	CAISVAAARTDTQYF	TGTGCCATCAGCGTGGCAGCGGCCCGCACAGATACGCAGTATTTT
TRBV7-2	once	TRBD2	TRBJ2-5	CASSLVGGGALETQYF	TGTGCCAGCAGCTTAGTGGGCGGGGGGGCCTTGGAGACCCAGTACTTC
TRBV4-3	NA	TRBD1	TRBJ1-4	CASSQDPLQGAGEKLFF	TGCGCCAGCAGCCAAGATCCACTACAGGGGGCTGGGGAAAAACTGTTTTTT
TRBV19	once	NA	TRBJ1-1	CASSIGSVYTEAFF	TGTGCCAGTAGTATCGGGAGCGTTTACACTGAAGCTTTCTTT